The 7 T cell receptor beta chains listed next were all sequenced from one sample in a study of Tregs in tolerant kidney transplant recipients. The method was immunoSEQ multiplex PCR; TCRdb's version includes in-frame clones alone and lacks a portion of them. Among about 20,000 clones listed, 65% to 90% were seen once. Sequencing input: Tregs from blood. These receptors were taken from a human donor in good health.

This clone has just one count. J is TRBJ2-3 and V is TRBV27; TRBD2 agrees at 7 bases. The CDR3 consists of 13 residues. V dropped 7 bases and J dropped 3; count of bases not matched to a gene: 4. Germline V gene sequence: CDR1 MNHEY, CDR2 SMNVEV (reference sequence). CDR3 sequence: CASIMRGTDTQYF. CDR3 sequence (DNA): TGTGCCAGCATAATGCGGGGGACAGATACGCAGTATTTT.

The chain employs TRBV29-1 and TRBJ2-3; D is undetermined. The germline CDR1 and CDR2 sequences are SQVTM and ANQGSEA. This CDR3 has 11 residues. Trimming removed 7 bases at V and 6 bases at J, with 11 bases between. The CDR3 coding sequence is TGCAGCGCCCAGGTTGGGGATACGCAGTATTTT. Translation gives CSAQVGDTQYF.

J is TRBJ2-5 and V is TRBV5-1; 7 nucleotides align to TRBD1. Germline V gene data show CDR1 as SGHRS and CDR2 as YFSETQ. This CDR3 spans 14 amino acids. Germline trimming cut 2 bases from V and 2 bases from J; bases unmatched to any gene: 3. The CDR3 spells CASSFKGQQETQYF. In DNA form, the CDR3 reads TGCGCCAGCAGCTTTAAGGGACAGCAAGAGACCCAGTACTTC. The full variable domain, its missing parts supplied by reference TRBV5-1 and TRBJ2-5, is KAGVTQTPRYLIKTRGQQVTLSCSPISGHRSVSWYQQTPGQGLQFLFEYFSETQRNKGNFPGRFSGRQFSNSRSEMNVSTLELGDSALYLCASSFKGQQETQYFGPGTRLLVL.

This clone was seen a few times. V is TRBV5-1 and J is TRBJ2-5, with 9 bases lining up with TRBD2. V dropped 5 bases and J dropped 4; count of bases not matched to a gene: 3. Germline V gene lookup returns CDR1 SGHRS and CDR2 YFSETQ. The CDR3 contains 13 residues. CDR3 protein: CASRAGGPETQYF. The DNA for the CDR3 is TGCGCCAGCAGGGCGGGGGGGCCAGAGACCCAGTACTTC.

Sample share makes this clone medium-sized. The V gene is TRBV13, the J gene TRBJ2-7; TRBD2 matches 14 bases. There are 18 residues in the CDR3. Trimming at V came to 5 bases and at J to 3 bases, leaving 12 bases not matched to a gene. Germline CDR1 PRHDT, CDR2 FYEKMQ (reference sequence). The CDR3 sequence: CASSPRTSGGTLSYEQYF. The CDR3 coding sequence is TGTGCCAGCAGCCCACGGACTAGCGGGGGGACGTTGAGCTACGAGCAGTACTTC.

This clone appeared a few times. The CDR3 loop is CASSIRDSRSGYTF. CDR3 DNA: TGTGCCAGCAGCATCCGGGACAGTCGGTCTGGCTACACCTTC. This sequence joins TRBV7-2 and TRBJ1-2; 7 bases match TRBD1. J gave up 7 bases and V 5 bases, and 10 bases lay outside the gene matches. CDR1 SGHTA and CDR2 FQGNSA come from the germline V gene. The CDR3 contains 14 residues.

The J gene is TRBJ1-3, the V gene TRBV5-5; TRBD1 might be the D (6 bases). Germline CDR1 reads SGHKS; CDR2 reads YYEKEE (reference sequence). This CDR3 is built from 16 residues. The V and J ends lost 3 bases and 3 bases respectively, with 16 bases between them. DNA for the CDR3: TGTGCCAGCAGCTCGAACAGGGACGCTCTTGGAAACACCATATATTTT. It codes for CASSSNRDALGNTIYF.